The source of this T cell receptor (beta chain) is a study of T cell responses to AZD1222 COVID-19 vaccine. Findings and limits, study-wide: Increases in Spike-specific TCR breadth and depth were seen after two AZD1222 doses.

The V gene's germline CDR1 is MNHNY and CDR2 SVGAGI (reference sequence). The junction had 7 bases not matched to a gene; V was cut back by 6 bases and J by 0 bases. The CDR3 has 15 amino acids. Note on this clone: Its antigen is unknown.

Libraries were prepared by immunoSEQ multiplex PCR; TCRdb keeps only in-frame clonotypes and omits some of them. This table holds 150,000 to 200,000 clones, 90% to 95% found once. Sample: peripheral blood, taken 28 days after the second AZD1222 dose. The clonotype was recovered from an adult who received the AZD1222 COVID-19 vaccine. The J gene is TRBJ1-1, the V gene TRBV6-6, with 7 nucleotides matching TRBD1. The DNA for the CDR3 is TGTGCCAGCAGCCCGGACAGGAGCTTGAACACTGAAGCTTTCTTT. Translation gives CASSPDRSLNTEAFF.